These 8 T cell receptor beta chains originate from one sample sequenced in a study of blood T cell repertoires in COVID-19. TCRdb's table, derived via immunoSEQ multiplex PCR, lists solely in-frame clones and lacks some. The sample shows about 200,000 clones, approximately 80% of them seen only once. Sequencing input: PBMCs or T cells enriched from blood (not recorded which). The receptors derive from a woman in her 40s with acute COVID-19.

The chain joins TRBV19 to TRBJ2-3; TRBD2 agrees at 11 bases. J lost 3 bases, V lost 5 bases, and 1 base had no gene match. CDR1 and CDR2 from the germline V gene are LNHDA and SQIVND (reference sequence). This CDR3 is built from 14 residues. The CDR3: CASSLAGGTDTQYF. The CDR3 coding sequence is TGTGCCAGTAGTCTAGCGGGGGGAACAGATACGCAGTATTTT.

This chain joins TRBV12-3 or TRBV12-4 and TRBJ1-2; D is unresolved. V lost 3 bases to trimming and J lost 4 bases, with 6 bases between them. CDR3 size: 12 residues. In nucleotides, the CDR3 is TGTGCCAGCAGTTTGGGGAGCTATGGCTACACCTTC. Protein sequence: CASSLGSYGYTF.

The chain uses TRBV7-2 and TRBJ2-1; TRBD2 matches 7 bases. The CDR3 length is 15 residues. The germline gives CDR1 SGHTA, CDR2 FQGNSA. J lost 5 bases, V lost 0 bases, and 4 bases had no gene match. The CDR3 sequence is CASSLAGGPHNEQFF. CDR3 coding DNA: TGTGCCAGCAGCTTAGCGGGAGGGCCCCACAATGAGCAGTTCTTC.

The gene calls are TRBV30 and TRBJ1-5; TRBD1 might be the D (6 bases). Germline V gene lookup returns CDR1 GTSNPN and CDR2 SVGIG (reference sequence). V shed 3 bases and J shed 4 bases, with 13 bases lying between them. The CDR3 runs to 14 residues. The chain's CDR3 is CAWSEGTLNQPQHF. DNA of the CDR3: TGTGCCTGGAGCGAGGGGACACTTAATCAGCCCCAGCATTTT.

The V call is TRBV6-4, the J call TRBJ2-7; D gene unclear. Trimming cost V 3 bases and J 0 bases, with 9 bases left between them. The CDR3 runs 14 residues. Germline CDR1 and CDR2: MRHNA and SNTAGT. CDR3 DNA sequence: TGTGCCAGCAGTGAACAGTTTTCCTCCTACGAGCAGTACTTC. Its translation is CASSEQFSSYEQYF.

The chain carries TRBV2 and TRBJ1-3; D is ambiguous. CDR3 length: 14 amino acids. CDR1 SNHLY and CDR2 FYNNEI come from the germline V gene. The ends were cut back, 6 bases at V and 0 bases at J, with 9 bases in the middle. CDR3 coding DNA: TGTGCCAGCAGCTCATCCAGCTCTGGAAACACCATATATTTT. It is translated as CASSSSSSGNTIYF. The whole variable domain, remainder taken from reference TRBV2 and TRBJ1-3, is EPEVTQTPSHQVTQMGQEVILRCVPISNHLYFYWYRQILGQKVEFLVSFYNNEISEKSEIFDDQFSVERPDGSNFTLKIRSTKLEDSAMYFCASSSSSSGNTIYFGEGSWLTVV.

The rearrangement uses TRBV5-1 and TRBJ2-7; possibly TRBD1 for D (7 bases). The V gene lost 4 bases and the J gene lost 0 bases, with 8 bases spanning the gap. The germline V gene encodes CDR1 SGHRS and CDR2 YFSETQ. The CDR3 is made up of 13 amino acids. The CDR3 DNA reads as TGCGCCAGCAGCCAGGGGGGCTCCTACGAGCAGTACTTC. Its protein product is CASSQGGSYEQYF. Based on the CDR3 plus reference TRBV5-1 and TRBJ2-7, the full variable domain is KAGVTQTPRYLIKTRGQQVTLSCSPISGHRSVSWYQQTPGQGLQFLFEYFSETQRNKGNFPGRFSGRQFSNSRSEMNVSTLELGDSALYLCASSQGGSYEQYFGPGTRLTVT.

The CDR3 loop is CASSISRQGTLNEQFF. CDR3 bases: TGTGCCAGTAGTATCTCCCGCCAGGGGACGTTGAATGAGCAGTTCTTC. The chain links TRBV19 to TRBJ2-1, with D maybe TRBD1 (6 bases). The germline V gene has CDR1 LNHDA and CDR2 SQIVND (reference sequence). The CDR3 contains 16 residues. Deletions cut 3 bases from V and 7 bases from J, with 19 bases between. The complete variable domain, with remaining parts taken from reference TRBV19 and TRBJ2-1, reads DGGITQSPKYLFRKEGQNVTLSCEQNLNHDAMYWYRQDPGQGLRLIYYSQIVNDFQKGDIAEGYSVSREKKESFPLTVTSAQKNPTAFYLCASSISRQGTLNEQFFGPGTRLTVL.